This is a list of T cell receptor beta chains from one sample in a study of shared clonotypes between healthy human individuals. Assay used: immunoSEQ multiplex PCR; TCRdb lists only in-frame clones, some missing. This table holds around 450,000 clones, 79% found once. The sequenced sample was PBMCs. The receptors derive from a woman in her thirties or forties in good health. Some clones in this sample may be carry-over from other donors' samples. Each CDR3 is given without its conserved first and last residue. For some rows the clone size is stated as once, few or many, or as a class when expanded; others skip it.

TRBV28	TRBJ2-3	-	ASSFPGGPGDTQY
TRBV5-1	TRBJ2-3	-	ASSALAVSTDTQY
TRBV28	TRBJ1-5	few	ASTPTGRVGQPQH
TRBV6-4	TRBJ1-1	once	ASSDWGEEVTNTEAF
TRBV19	TRBJ1-4	-	ASSSGPNNEKLF
TRBV6-4	TRBJ2-1	-	ATGQGDNEQF
TRBV4-2	TRBJ2-1	-	ASSQAPEGEQF
TRBV5-1	TRBJ2-2	once	ASSLVDTGELF
TRBV4-2	TRBJ2-1	medium-sized	ASSQDQGGHNEQF
TRBV4-3	TRBJ2-7	-	ASSQDPLARYEQY
TRBV7-9	TRBJ2-7	-	ATQQIQGARYEQY
TRBV2	TRBJ2-2	-	AQQGTTNTGELF
TRBV19	TRBJ1-1	-	ASSINGPVTEAF
TRBV30	TRBJ1-5	-	AWSADRGGQPQH
TRBV5-1	TRBJ2-3	once	ASSLQGSVDTQY
TRBV6-5	TRBJ2-1	-	ASWDRNNEQF
TRBV4-2	TRBJ2-3	-	ASSQSSGSSTDTQY
TRBV11-2	TRBJ2-7	-	ASSLDLGRVGEQY
TRBV6-4	TRBJ2-1	-	ASSPGTSAYGQF
TRBV28	TRBJ1-4	-	ASGSRLGTNEKLF
TRBV28	TRBJ1-1	-	ASSLGVNTEAF
TRBV11-2	TRBJ2-3	-	ASRLGGTYTDTQY
TRBV18	TRBJ2-1	-	ASSPLGQERF
TRBV5-1	TRBJ2-5	-	ASSLVPGTLETQY
TRBV6-1	TRBJ2-6	-	ASSEARGSGANVLT
TRBV9	TRBJ1-2	-	ASSVARDRGGYGYT
TRBV28	TRBJ1-4	-	ASSSPTGQGTNEKLF
TRBV9	TRBJ1-1	once	ASSPPRQLNTEAF
TRBV6-1	TRBJ2-2	-	ASSEREHRNTGELF
TRBV6-6	TRBJ2-2	-	ASRVQGIPNTGELF
TRBV5-6	TRBJ2-5	-	ASSRARDRGVETQY
TRBV6-1	TRBJ2-1	-	AVRTSGENEQF
TRBV23-1	TRBJ2-2	-	ASSQSGQGYTGELF